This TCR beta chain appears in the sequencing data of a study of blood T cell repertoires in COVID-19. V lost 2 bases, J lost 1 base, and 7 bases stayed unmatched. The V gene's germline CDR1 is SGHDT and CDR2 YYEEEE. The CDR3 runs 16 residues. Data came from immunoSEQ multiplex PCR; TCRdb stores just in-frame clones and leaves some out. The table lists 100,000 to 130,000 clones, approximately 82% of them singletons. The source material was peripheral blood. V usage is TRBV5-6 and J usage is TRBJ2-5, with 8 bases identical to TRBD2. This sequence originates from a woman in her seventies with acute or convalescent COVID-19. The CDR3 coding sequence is TGTGCCAGCAGCTTCCTCCGGGGGGGATTCCAAGAGACCCAGTACTTC. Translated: CASSFLRGGFQETQYF.